The source of this T cell receptor (beta chain) is a study of CD8 T cells in ankylosing spondylitis. Broader study findings: Matched ankylosing spondylitis synovial fluid reportedly showed significant enrichment of disease-linked clones. Within ankylosing spondylitis blood, a TCR beta motif made up of eight highly homologous variants appeared to be characteristic.

This clonotype was seen more than once but under ten times. Its specificity is not known. TCRdb reanalysed the 5' RACE reads using MiXCR and keeps one entry per CDR3 protein. The table has around 770,000 distinct CDR3 sequences, roughly 10% seen once; the top ten hold approximately 0.46%. Germline V gene data show CDR1 as ENHRY and CDR2 as SYGVKD. The germline V and J ends were trimmed by 10 bases and 3 bases, with 19 bases remaining between them. The CDR3 has 15 residues. This rearrangement joins TRBV10-3 to TRBJ1-5; D gene unclear. Sequenced sample: blood, either unsorted or a sorted T cell fraction (not recorded which). This sequence originates from a male donor with ankylosing spondylitis. CDR3 residues: CATSYRTDFNQPQHF. The CDR3 nucleotides are TGTGCCACCTCGTACCGGACGGATTTCAATCAGCCCCAGCATTTT.